This T cell receptor beta chain was retrieved from a study of T cells after posttransplantation cyclophosphamide. The data were produced by immunoSEQ multiplex PCR, yet TCRdb's version contains in-frame clones alone and is incomplete. The record shows over 25,000 clones for this sample, with no singletons present. V was shortened by 1 base and J by 1 base, with 10 bases between the two germline ends. CDR3 length equals 15 residues. CDR1 is SGHRS and CDR2 is YFSETQ in the germline V gene. This clone has a count of ten or more. The chain combines TRBV5-1 with TRBJ2-3; D is perhaps TRBD1 (5 bases). This sequence was found in a man aged 50-60 years in good health, CMV-negative, and a related stem cell transplant donor. The sample was PBMCs. CDR3 bases: TGCGCCAGCAGCTTGATACCCAGGGGCACAGATACGCAGTATTTT. This encodes CASSLIPRGTDTQYF.